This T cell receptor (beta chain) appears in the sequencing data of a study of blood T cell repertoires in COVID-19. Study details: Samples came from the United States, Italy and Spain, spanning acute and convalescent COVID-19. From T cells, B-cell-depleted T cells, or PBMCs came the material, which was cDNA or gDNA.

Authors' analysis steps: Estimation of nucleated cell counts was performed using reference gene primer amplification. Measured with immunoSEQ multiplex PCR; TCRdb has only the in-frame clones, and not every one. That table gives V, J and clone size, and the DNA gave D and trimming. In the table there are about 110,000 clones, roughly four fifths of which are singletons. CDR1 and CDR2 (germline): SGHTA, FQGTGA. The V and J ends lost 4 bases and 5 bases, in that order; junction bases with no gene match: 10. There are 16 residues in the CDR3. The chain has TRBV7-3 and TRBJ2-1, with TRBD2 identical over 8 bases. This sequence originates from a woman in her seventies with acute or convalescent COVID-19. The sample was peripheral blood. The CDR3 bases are TGTGCCAGCAGCTCCTTAACTAGCGGAGACAACAATGAGCAGTTCTTC. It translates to CASSSLTSGDNNEQFF.